Following are 22 T cell receptor beta chains from one sample sequenced in a study of cytomegalovirus exposure and HLA in healthy donors. Researchers ran the PCR with 60 Vbeta and 13 Jbeta primers. Repertoires were generated with immunoSEQ multiplex PCR, while TCRdb's copy carries only in-frame clones and drops some. The sample lists approximately 150,000 clones, around 90% occurring once. Sequencing input: PBMCs. Receptors originate from a woman aged 30 to 39 in good health and CMV-seronegative.

To note about this clone: The CDR3 does not end in the conserved phenylalanine or tryptophan, so this is likely a read error. This chain joins TRBV2 and TRBJ1-1; TRBD1 matches at 8 bases. The CDR3 is 14 amino acids. The ends lost 5 bases at V and 0 bases at J; junction bases unmatched: 2. Looked up from germline, CDR1 is SNHLY and CDR2 is FYNNEI. CDR3 amino acids: CASSKQGVNTEAFV. Here the CDR3 DNA reads TGTGCCAGCAGTAAACAGGGGGTGAACACTGAAGCTTTCGTT.

V and J are TRBV6-5 and TRBJ2-4; TRBD1 is a possible D gene (6 bases). Trimming stripped 0 bases from V and 7 bases from J, with 16 bases between. This CDR3 has 16 residues. Germline CDR1 reads MNHEY; CDR2 reads SVGAGI. This CDR3 is CASSYSRVGAGNIQYF. The CDR3 DNA follows: TGTGCCAGCAGTTACTCGAGGGTGGGGGCCGGGAACATTCAGTACTTC.

The V gene is TRBV19, the J gene TRBJ1-1; D might be TRBD1 (6 bases). Germline V gene lookup returns CDR1 LNHDA and CDR2 SQIVND (reference sequence). The CDR3 consists of 15 residues. Trimming stripped 3 bases from V and 3 bases from J, with 14 bases between. CDR3 nucleotides: TGTGCCAGTAGTATGGAAGGGAGGGGGGACACTGAAGCTTTCTTT. Translation: CASSMEGRGDTEAFF.

V gene TRBV19 combines with J gene TRBJ1-1; possibly TRBD1 for D (5 bases). The CDR3 runs 13 residues. From germline, CDR1 is LNHDA and CDR2 SQIVND (reference sequence). The V gene lost 6 bases and the J gene lost 5 bases, with 13 bases spanning the gap. This CDR3 is CASRGGQMTEAFF. The CDR3 nucleotides read TGTGCCAGTAGGGGGGGTCAGATGACTGAAGCTTTCTTT. Filled out from reference TRBV19 and TRBJ1-1, the complete variable domain reads DGGITQSPKYLFRKEGQNVTLSCEQNLNHDAMYWYRQDPGQGLRLIYYSQIVNDFQKGDIAEGYSVSREKKESFPLTVTSAQKNPTAFYLCASRGGQMTEAFFGQGTRLTVV.

V is TRBV10-1 and J is TRBJ1-2; D may be TRBD1 (5 bases). The CDR3 length is 13 residues. With 5 bases removed from V and 3 bases from J, the gap between germline ends came to 10 bases. The germline CDR1 and CDR2 sequences are WNHNN and SYGVQD (reference sequence). The DNA of the CDR3 is TGCGCCAGCAGTCCTGACAGTGACTATGGCTACACCTTC. Its translation is CASSPDSDYGYTF.

V gene TRBV7-8 combines with J gene TRBJ2-1, with D hard to call. CDR1 and CDR2 (germline): SGHVS, FQNEAQ. The V and J ends lost 0 bases and 12 bases respectively, with 9 bases between them. The CDR3 is 12 residues long. Written as DNA, the CDR3 is TGTGCCAGCAGCTTAGCACCCGGGTTGCAGTTCTTC. This translates into CASSLAPGLQFF.

This clone was detected once. The chain carries TRBV18 and TRBJ1-3, with 8 bases aligning to TRBD1. Per germline, CDR1 KGHSH and CDR2 LQKENI. V lost 5 bases and J lost 5; bases outside the gene matches: 8. This CDR3 has 15 residues. In DNA form, the CDR3 reads TGTGCCAGCTCATCGGACAGGGATTACCGAAACACCATATATTTT. Translating it yields CASSSDRDYRNTIYF. Filled out from reference TRBV18 and TRBJ1-3, the complete variable domain reads NAGVMQNPRHLVRRRGQEARLRCSPMKGHSHVYWYRQLPEEGLKFMVYLQKENIIDESGMPKERFSAEFPKEGPSILRIQQVVRGDSAAYFCASSSDRDYRNTIYFGEGSWLTVV.

The chain carries TRBV4-1 and TRBJ2-3, with 9 bases matching TRBD2. Germline trimming cut 5 bases from V and 2 bases from J; bases unmatched to any gene: 11. This CDR3 is built from 17 residues. Germline V gene lookup returns CDR1 MGHRA and CDR2 YSYEKL. The CDR3 nucleotides read TGCGCCAGCAGCGGGCCGGGGCGGGAGGGATTCACAGATACGCAGTATTTT. Translation: CASSGPGREGFTDTQYF.

V usage is TRBV29-1 and J usage is TRBJ2-4; D perhaps matches TRBD2 (6 bases). V was shortened by 4 bases and J by 0 bases, with 10 bases between the two germline ends. CDR1 and CDR2 from the germline V gene are SQVTM and ANQGSEA. This CDR3 is 14 amino acids long. CDR3 in amino acids: CSVVRDGAKNIQYF. DNA for the CDR3: TGCAGCGTTGTGCGGGACGGAGCCAAAAACATTCAGTACTTC.

The V call is TRBV30, the J call TRBJ1-1; D unresolved. Germline V gene sequence: CDR1 GTSNPN, CDR2 SVGIG (reference sequence). V was trimmed by 1 base and J by 1 base, leaving 4 bases between them. The CDR3 contains 12 residues. CDR3 region: CAWSGQNTEAFF. CDR3 nucleotides: TGTGCCTGGAGTGGGCAGAACACTGAAGCTTTCTTT.

This chain joins TRBV29-1 and TRBJ1-1, with D possibly being TRBD1 (6 bases). This CDR3 has 13 amino acids. V was pared by 8 bases and J by 0 bases, with 13 bases between. CDR1 and CDR2 (germline): SQVTM, ANQGSEA. CDR3 sequence: CSIETGLNTEAFF. The CDR3, as DNA: TGCAGCATCGAAACAGGGCTGAACACTGAAGCTTTCTTT.

This rearrangement joins TRBV14 to TRBJ2-7; D is unclear. Germline CDR1 SGHDN, CDR2 FVKESK. CDR3 length equals 12 residues. The germline V and J ends were trimmed by 6 bases and 2 bases, with 8 bases remaining between them. CDR3 sequence reads: CASSEKPYEQYF. The DNA for the CDR3 is TGTGCCAGCAGTGAAAAGCCCTACGAGCAGTACTTC. The full variable domain, its missing parts supplied by reference TRBV14 and TRBJ2-7, is EAGVTQFPSHSVIEKGQTVTLRCDPISGHDNLYWYRRVMGKEIKFLLHFVKESKQDESGMPNNRFLAERTGGTYSTLKVQPAELEDSGVYFCASSEKPYEQYFGPGTRLTVT.

This rearrangement joins TRBV15 to TRBJ1-4; D may be TRBD1 (6 bases). The ends were cut back, 2 bases at V and 5 bases at J, with 12 bases in the middle. The CDR3 consists of 15 residues. Germline V gene sequence: CDR1 LNHNV, CDR2 YYDKDF (reference sequence). This chain's CDR3 is CATSRPGTRNEKLFF. For the CDR3, the DNA is TGTGCCACCAGCAGACCCGGGACACGGAATGAAAAACTGTTTTTT.

CDR3 in amino acids: CASRPAQNRASYEQYF. The CDR3 nucleotides are TGTGCCAGCAGGCCGGCCCAGAACAGGGCCTCCTACGAGCAGTACTTC. V gene TRBV27 combines with J gene TRBJ2-7, with a tentative D call TRBD1 (6 bases). CDR1 and CDR2 from the germline V gene are MNHEY and SMNVEV (reference sequence). CDR3 length: 16 amino acids. The ends were cut back, 6 bases at V and 0 bases at J, with 18 bases in the middle.

The chain combines TRBV5-1 with TRBJ1-1; no clear D. CDR3 size: 16 residues. Germline V gives CDR1 SGHRS, CDR2 YFSETQ. V lost 1 base and J 5 bases, leaving 18 bases between the germline ends. CDR3 amino acids: CASSLSGLRSGTEAFF. For the CDR3, the DNA is TGCGCCAGCAGCTTGTCTGGACTGCGGTCGGGAACTGAAGCTTTCTTT.

The chain is built from TRBV15 and TRBJ1-2, with a possible D match to TRBD1 (6 bases). The CDR3 has 15 amino acids. Germline V gene lookup returns CDR1 LNHNV and CDR2 YYDKDF (reference sequence). Trimming pared 0 bases from V and 7 bases from J, leaving 15 bases between. The CDR3 here is CATSRDMGASGGYTF. The CDR3, as DNA: TGTGCCACCAGCAGAGATATGGGGGCTTCGGGTGGCTACACCTTC.

The chain is built from TRBV9 and TRBJ2-1, with D perhaps TRBD1 (5 bases). In germline, CDR1 is SGDLS, CDR2 YYNGEE. The CDR3 loop spans 15 amino acids. Between the trimmed V and J ends, which lost 1 base and 0 bases, there was a span of 8 bases. CDR3 sequence reads: CASSVQGSSYNEQFF. In nucleotides, the CDR3 is TGTGCCAGCAGCGTACAGGGAAGCTCCTACAATGAGCAGTTCTTC.

The V call is TRBV5-1, the J call TRBJ2-3; maybe TRBD1 (5 bases). Between the trimmed V and J ends, which lost 0 bases and 5 bases, there was a span of 10 bases. Per germline, CDR1 SGHRS and CDR2 YFSETQ. The CDR3 is made up of 14 amino acids. The CDR3 nucleotides are TGCGCCAGCAGCTTGGAGGGGCCGGGAGATACGCAGTATTTT. It is translated as CASSLEGPGDTQYF. Drawing the rest from reference TRBV5-1 and TRBJ2-3, the complete variable domain is KAGVTQTPRYLIKTRGQQVTLSCSPISGHRSVSWYQQTPGQGLQFLFEYFSETQRNKGNFPGRFSGRQFSNSRSEMNVSTLELGDSALYLCASSLEGPGDTQYFGPGTRLTVL.

DNA of the CDR3: TGTGCCAGCAGACGCCTGACCAGGCCGCTAAACATTCAGTACTTC. It yields the protein CASRRLTRPLNIQYF. This rearrangement joins TRBV6-5 to TRBJ2-4; D is unresolved. V lost 6 bases, J lost 6 bases, and 18 bases lay in between. The CDR3 extends over 15 amino acids. The germline V gene has CDR1 MNHEY and CDR2 SVGAGI.

The genes are TRBV7-9 and TRBJ2-3, with TRBD2 identical over 8 bases. Trimming removed 6 bases from V and 2 bases from J; junction bases left unmatched: 13. Looked up from germline, CDR1 is SEHNR and CDR2 is FQNEAQ (reference sequence). The CDR3 runs to 17 residues. In DNA, the CDR3 is TGTGCCAGCAGGATGGCGGAAGCGGGGGACCACACAGATACGCAGTATTTT. Protein: CASRMAEAGDHTDTQYF.

CDR3 amino acids: CASSLAGQGSDTQYF. CDR3 DNA: TGCGCCAGCAGCTTGGCGGGACAGGGATCGGATACGCAGTATTTT. The chain uses TRBV5-1 and TRBJ2-3, with 9 bases that match TRBD1. The CDR3 is made up of 15 amino acids. Germline V gene data show CDR1 as SGHRS and CDR2 as YFSETQ. The trim removed 0 bases at V and 6 bases at J, leaving 5 bases unmatched.

This clone appeared once. The rearrangement joins TRBV6-6 to TRBJ2-5; 7 bases are shared with TRBD1. Per the germline V gene, CDR1 is MNHNY and CDR2 is SVGAGI (reference sequence). This CDR3 is 15 amino acids long. V shed 5 bases, J shed 4 bases, and the junction held 10 bases outside the gene matches. CDR3 sequence: CASSTPRRQGETQYF. CDR3 coding DNA: TGTGCCAGCAGTACCCCCCGAAGACAGGGAGAGACCCAGTACTTC.